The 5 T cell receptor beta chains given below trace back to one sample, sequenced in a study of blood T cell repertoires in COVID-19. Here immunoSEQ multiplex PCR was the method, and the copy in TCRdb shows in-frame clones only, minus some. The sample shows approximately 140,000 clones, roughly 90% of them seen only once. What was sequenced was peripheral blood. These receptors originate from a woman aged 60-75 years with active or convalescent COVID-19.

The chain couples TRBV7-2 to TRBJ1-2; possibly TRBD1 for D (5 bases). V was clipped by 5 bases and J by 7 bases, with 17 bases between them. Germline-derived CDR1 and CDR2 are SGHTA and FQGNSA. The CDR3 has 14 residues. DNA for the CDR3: TGTGCCAGCAGCCTTTGGGGGGTTTCTGCTGGCTACACCTTC. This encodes CASSLWGVSAGYTF.

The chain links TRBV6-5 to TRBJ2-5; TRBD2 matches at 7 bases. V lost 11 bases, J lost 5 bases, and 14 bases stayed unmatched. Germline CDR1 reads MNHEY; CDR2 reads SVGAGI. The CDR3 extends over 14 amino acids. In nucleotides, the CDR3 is TGTGCCCCCCACCGGGGGGAAAAGGAGGAGACCCAGTACTTC. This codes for CAPHRGEKEETQYF.

The CDR3 reads CSVYRAKDTEAFF. Written as DNA, the CDR3 is TGCAGCGTTTACAGGGCGAAGGACACTGAAGCTTTCTTT. The chain links TRBV29-1 to TRBJ1-1, with a weak D call TRBD1 (6 bases). Trimming removed 5 bases from V and 3 bases from J, with 13 bases in between. The CDR3 has 13 amino acids. Germline assignment: CDR1 SQVTM and CDR2 ANQGSEA.

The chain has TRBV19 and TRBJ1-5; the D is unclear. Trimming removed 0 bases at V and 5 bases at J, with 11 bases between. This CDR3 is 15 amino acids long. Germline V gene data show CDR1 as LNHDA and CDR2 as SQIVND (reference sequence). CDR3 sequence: CASSIDRVSDQPQHF. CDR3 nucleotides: TGTGCCAGTAGTATAGATCGGGTTTCGGATCAGCCCCAGCATTTT.

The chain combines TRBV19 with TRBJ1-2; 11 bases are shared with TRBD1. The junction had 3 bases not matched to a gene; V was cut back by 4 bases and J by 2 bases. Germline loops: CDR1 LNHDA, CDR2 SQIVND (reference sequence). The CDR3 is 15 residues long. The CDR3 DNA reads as TGTGCCAGTAGTAACCGGGACAGGGGGAACTATGGCTACACCTTC. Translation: CASSNRDRGNYGYTF.